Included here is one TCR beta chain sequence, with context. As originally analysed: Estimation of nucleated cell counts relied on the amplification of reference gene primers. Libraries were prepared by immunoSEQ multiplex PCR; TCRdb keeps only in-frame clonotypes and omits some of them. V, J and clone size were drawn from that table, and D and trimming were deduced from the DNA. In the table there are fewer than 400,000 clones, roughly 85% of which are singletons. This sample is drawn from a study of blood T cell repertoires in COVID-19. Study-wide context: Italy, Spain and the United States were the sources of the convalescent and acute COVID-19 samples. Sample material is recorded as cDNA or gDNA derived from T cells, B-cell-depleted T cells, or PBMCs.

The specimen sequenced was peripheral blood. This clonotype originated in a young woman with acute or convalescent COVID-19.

The CDR3 is CASSFQGLTF. The DNA of the CDR3 is TGTGCCAGCAGCTTCCAGGGTTTAACCTTC. The chain employs TRBV7-9 and TRBJ1-2; weak D call: TRBD1 (5 bases). CDR3 length: 10 residues. CDR1 and CDR2 from the germline V gene are SEHNR and FQNEAQ (reference sequence). Trimming cost V 3 bases and J 14 bases, with 10 bases left between them.